The 6 T cell receptor beta chains given below trace back to one sample, sequenced in a study of T cell responses to AZD1222 COVID-19 vaccine. Profiling relied on immunoSEQ multiplex PCR, and the TCRdb table lists in-frame clones only, not all of them. The data contain approximately 120,000 clones, 90% of them singletons. This sample comprised peripheral blood, obtained on day 0 of MenACWY control vaccination. Receptors originate from an adult in good health.

V gene TRBV7-6 combines with J gene TRBJ2-2; 7 nucleotides line up with TRBD1. Germline CDR1 reads SGHVS; CDR2 reads FNYEAQ. J gave up 2 bases and V 4 bases, and 10 bases lay outside the gene matches. The CDR3 is 17 residues long. CDR3: CASSYSPGQLNTGELFF. The CDR3 DNA follows: TGTGCCAGCAGCTACTCCCCGGGACAGCTTAACACCGGGGAGCTGTTTTTT.

The chain is built from TRBV10-2 and TRBJ2-3, with 9 positions matching TRBD2. Trimming took 7 bases from V and 2 from J; bases not matched to a gene: 10. Germline V gene lookup returns CDR1 WSHSY and CDR2 SAAADI. There are 16 residues in the CDR3. The chain's CDR3 is CASIHNLAGATDTQYF. CDR3 bases: TGCGCCAGCATCCACAATTTAGCGGGGGCCACAGATACGCAGTATTTT.

The J gene is TRBJ2-5, the V gene TRBV2, with TRBD1 matching over 7 bases. The CDR3 sequence is 14 residues long. Looked up from germline, CDR1 is SNHLY and CDR2 is FYNNEI. With V trimmed by 4 bases and J by 3 bases, 5 bases remained unmatched. CDR3 in amino acids: CASSAEGQKETQYF. Here the CDR3 DNA reads TGTGCCAGCAGTGCCGAGGGACAGAAAGAGACCCAGTACTTC.

This chain connects TRBV7-2 to TRBJ2-7, with D hard to call. Germline V gives CDR1 SGHTA, CDR2 FQGNSA. The CDR3 is made up of 15 amino acids. The V end lost 4 bases, the J end lost 3 bases, and 16 bases lay between the germline ends. The CDR3 is CASSSTTNDVYEQYV. DNA of the CDR3: TGTGCCAGCAGCTCAACCACCAACGACGTCTACGAGCAGTACGTC.

This clone was picked up a small number of times. This sequence joins TRBV24-1 and TRBJ1-5; D gene ambiguous. The ends were cut back, 6 bases at V and 0 bases at J, with 11 bases in the middle. The CDR3 is 15 amino acids. Germline-derived CDR1 and CDR2 are KGHDR and SFDVKD. The DNA of the CDR3 is TGTGCCACCAGTACGGGCTATGGTAGCAATCAGCCCCAGCATTTT. Its protein product is CATSTGYGSNQPQHF.

This clone was observed once. The rearrangement joins TRBV7-9 to TRBJ2-1; 9 nucleotides align to TRBD1. V lost 4 bases and J lost 3; bases outside the gene matches: 7. The CDR3 is made up of 16 amino acids. Germline V gene sequence: CDR1 SEHNR, CDR2 FQNEAQ (reference sequence). The CDR3 region has the DNA TGTGCCAGCAGCTCCTGGACAGGGGTTGGCTACAATGAGCAGTTCTTC. Translation: CASSSWTGVGYNEQFF.